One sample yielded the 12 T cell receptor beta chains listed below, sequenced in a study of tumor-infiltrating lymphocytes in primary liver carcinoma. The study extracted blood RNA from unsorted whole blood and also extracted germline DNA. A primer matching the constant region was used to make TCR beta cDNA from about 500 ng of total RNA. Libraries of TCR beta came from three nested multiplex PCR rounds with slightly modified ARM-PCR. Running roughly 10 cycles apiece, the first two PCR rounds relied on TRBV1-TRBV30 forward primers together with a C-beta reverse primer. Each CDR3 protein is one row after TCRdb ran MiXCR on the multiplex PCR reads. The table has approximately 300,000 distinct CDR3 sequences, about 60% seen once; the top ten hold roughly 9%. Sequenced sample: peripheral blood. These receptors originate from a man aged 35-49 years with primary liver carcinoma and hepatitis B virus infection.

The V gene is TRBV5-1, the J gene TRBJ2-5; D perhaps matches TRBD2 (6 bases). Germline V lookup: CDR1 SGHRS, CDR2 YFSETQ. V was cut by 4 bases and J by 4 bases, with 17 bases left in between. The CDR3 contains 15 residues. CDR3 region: CASSMGTERIETQYF. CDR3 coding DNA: TGCGCCAGCAGCATGGGGACTGAGCGCATAGAGACCCAGTACTTC.

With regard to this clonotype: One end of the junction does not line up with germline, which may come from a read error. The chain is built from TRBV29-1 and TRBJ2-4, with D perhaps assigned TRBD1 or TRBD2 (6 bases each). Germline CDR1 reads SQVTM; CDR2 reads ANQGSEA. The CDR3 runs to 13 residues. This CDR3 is CCVETGAKNIQYF. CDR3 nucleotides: TGCTGCGTTGAAACGGGGGCCAAAAACATCCAGTACTTC.

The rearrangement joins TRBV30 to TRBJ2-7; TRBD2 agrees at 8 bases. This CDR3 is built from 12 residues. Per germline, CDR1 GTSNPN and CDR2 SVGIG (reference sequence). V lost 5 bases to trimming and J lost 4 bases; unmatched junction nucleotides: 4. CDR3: CAWQAGGYEQYF. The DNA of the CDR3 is TGTGCCTGGCAGGCGGGAGGATACGAGCAGTACTTC.

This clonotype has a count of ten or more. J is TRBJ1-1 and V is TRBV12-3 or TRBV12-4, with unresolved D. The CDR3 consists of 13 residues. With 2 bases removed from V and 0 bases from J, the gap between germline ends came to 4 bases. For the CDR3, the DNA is TGTGCCAGCAGTTTAATGGTGAACACTGAAGCTTTCTTT. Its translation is CASSLMVNTEAFF.

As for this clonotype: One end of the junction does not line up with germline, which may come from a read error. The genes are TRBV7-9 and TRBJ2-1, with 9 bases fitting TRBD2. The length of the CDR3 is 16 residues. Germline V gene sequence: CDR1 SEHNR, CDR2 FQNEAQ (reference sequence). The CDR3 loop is CTSSMLAGVSYNEQFF. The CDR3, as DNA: TGTACCAGCAGCATGTTAGCGGGAGTGTCCTACAATGAGCAGTTCTTC.

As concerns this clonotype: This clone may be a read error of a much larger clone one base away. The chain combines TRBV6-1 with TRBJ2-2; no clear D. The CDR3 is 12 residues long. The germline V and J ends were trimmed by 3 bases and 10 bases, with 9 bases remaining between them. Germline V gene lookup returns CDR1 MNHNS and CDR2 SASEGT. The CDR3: CASSDPAVELFF. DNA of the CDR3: TGTGCCAGCAGTGACCCGGCAGTGGAGCTGTTTTTT.

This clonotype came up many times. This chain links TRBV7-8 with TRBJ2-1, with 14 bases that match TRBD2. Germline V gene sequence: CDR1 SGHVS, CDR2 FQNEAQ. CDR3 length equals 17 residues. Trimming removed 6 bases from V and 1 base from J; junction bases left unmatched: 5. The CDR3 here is CASSQGLAGESYNEQFF. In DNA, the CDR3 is TGTGCCAGCAGTCAGGGACTAGCGGGGGAGTCCTACAATGAGCAGTTCTTC.

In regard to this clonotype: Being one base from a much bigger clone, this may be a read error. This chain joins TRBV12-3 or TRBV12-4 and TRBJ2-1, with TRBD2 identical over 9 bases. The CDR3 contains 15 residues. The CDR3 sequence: CASRTGTSRANEQLF. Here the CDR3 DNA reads TGTGCCAGCAGGACCGGGACTAGCAGGGCTAATGAGCAGTTATTC.

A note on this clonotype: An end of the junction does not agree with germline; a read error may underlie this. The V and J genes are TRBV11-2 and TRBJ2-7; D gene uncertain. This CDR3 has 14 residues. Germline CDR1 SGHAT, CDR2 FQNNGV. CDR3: CASSLDARSYEQCF. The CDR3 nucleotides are TGTGCCAGCAGCTTAGATGCCAGGTCCTACGAGCAGTGCTTC.

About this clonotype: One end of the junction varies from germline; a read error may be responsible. For the CDR3, the DNA is TGTTCCAGCAGCTTAGATACAGGGGCTGGGGCCAACGTCCTGACCTTC. It codes for CSSSLDTGAGANVLTF. The V and J genes are TRBV11-1 and TRBJ2-6; 7 nucleotides align to TRBD1. The CDR3 has 16 amino acids. The germline V gene has CDR1 SGHAT and CDR2 FQDESV (reference sequence).

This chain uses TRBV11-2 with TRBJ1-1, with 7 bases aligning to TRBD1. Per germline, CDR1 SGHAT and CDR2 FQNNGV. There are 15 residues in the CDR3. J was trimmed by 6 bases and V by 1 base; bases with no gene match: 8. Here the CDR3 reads CASSLVGGGGAEAFF. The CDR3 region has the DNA TGTGCCAGCAGCTTAGTGGGAGGGGGCGGCGCTGAAGCTTTCTTT.

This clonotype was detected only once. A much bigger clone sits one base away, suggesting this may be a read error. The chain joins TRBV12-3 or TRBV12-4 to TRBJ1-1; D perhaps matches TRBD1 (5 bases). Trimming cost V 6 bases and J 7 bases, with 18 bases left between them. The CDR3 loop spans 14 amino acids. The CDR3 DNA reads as TGTGCCAGCAGCTGGGGGGATGTTTCCAGTGAAGCTTTCTTT. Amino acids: CASSWGDVSSEAFF.